Below, 32 T cell receptor beta chains from the same sample are listed, as sequenced in a study of T cells after posttransplantation cyclophosphamide (dated by TCRdb to the mid-2010s). The treatment or condition label, read with the paper, signifies: high-dose cyclophosphamide on days +3 and +4 as single-agent GVHD prophylaxis. Busulfan and fludarabine conditioning, a related or unrelated marrow graft, and cyclophosphamide on days +3 and +4 were given to PTCy patients. Library creation used the immunoSEQ multiplex PCR assay. Not all clones reach the TCRdb copy of this immuneACCESS table, which keeps in-frame sequences only. Checked studies attribute under half of the gap to unresolved V genes and leave the rest unexplained. The sample data list 11,000 or so clones, and 85% to 95% of these were observed just once. The ten largest clones capture 3% to 4.5% of the sample. The specimen was PBMCs, collected after allogeneic stem cell transplant with posttransplant cyclophosphamide. The source of these receptors is a female patient aged 25-39 years who received an allogeneic stem cell transplant from an unrelated donor, was CMV-positive, and had no GVHD. Some T cells seen after a transplant may have their origin in the graft donor.

The V gene is TRBV6-1, the J gene TRBJ1-1, with D possibly TRBD1 on 6 matching bases. Germline values: CDR1 MNHNS, CDR2 SASEGT. The CDR3 is made up of 15 amino acids. V dropped 4 bases and J dropped 4 bases, with 16 bases sitting between them. CDR3 protein: CASSVTGSVSTEAFF. The DNA of the CDR3 is TGTGCCAGCAGTGTAACAGGGTCTGTTAGCACTGAAGCTTTCTTT.

This rearrangement joins TRBV6-1 to TRBJ1-2, with no clear D. CDR1 and CDR2 from the germline V gene are MNHNS and SASEGT. The CDR3 totals 16 residues. V lost 4 bases and J 2 bases, leaving 17 bases between the germline ends. CDR3 coding DNA: TGTGCCAGCAGTGCTGTATGGCAGGTCCCCAACTATGGCTACACCTTC. Translating it yields CASSAVWQVPNYGYTF.

V is TRBV2 and J is TRBJ1-3; TRBD1 is a possible D gene (6 bases). V lost 5 bases to trimming and J lost 3 bases, with 20 bases between them. Germline CDR1 SNHLY, CDR2 FYNNEI. The CDR3 contains 17 residues. CDR3 in amino acids: CASSYGDYRAGGNTIYF. The CDR3 DNA reads as TGTGCCAGCAGTTATGGGGATTACAGGGCTGGTGGAAACACCATATATTTT.

The chain couples TRBV5-1 to TRBJ2-1; TRBD2 matches at 8 bases. The germline CDR1 and CDR2 sequences are SGHRS and YFSETQ. The junction had 19 bases not matched to a gene; V was cut back by 0 bases and J by 8 bases. This CDR3 region has 19 residues. Here the CDR3 reads CASSLVRTAGTRVIHEQFF. The CDR3 nucleotides read TGCGCCAGCAGCTTGGTAAGGACAGCCGGGACTAGGGTGATCCATGAGCAGTTCTTC.

This CDR3 reads CASSIWGQGSSNTGELFF. The CDR3, as DNA: TGTGCCAGTAGTATATGGGGGCAGGGGTCCTCAAACACCGGGGAGCTGTTTTTT. V gene TRBV19 combines with J gene TRBJ2-2; tentative D call: TRBD1 (6 bases). The CDR3 sequence is 18 residues long. Germline V gives CDR1 LNHDA, CDR2 SQIVND (reference sequence). The V end was cut by 2 bases, the J end by 2 bases, with 18 bases between.

This clone was counted once. In DNA form, the CDR3 reads TGTGCTAGTGGCCGTCCTGGAGGGCGCGTCTATTTT. Protein sequence: CASGRPGGRVYF. J is TRBJ1-3 and V is TRBV12-5; D not certain. The V end lost 6 bases, the J end lost 16 bases, and 19 bases lay between the germline ends. The CDR3 spans 12 residues. The germline gives CDR1 LGHNT, CDR2 FRNRAP.

The chain combines TRBV27 with TRBJ2-7; D ambiguous. Germline V gene data show CDR1 as MNHEY and CDR2 as SMNVEV (reference sequence). Trimming left V 6 bases short and J 3 bases short, with 9 bases between. The CDR3 is 12 amino acids. The CDR3 sequence is CASSSSNYEQYF. The CDR3, as DNA: TGTGCCAGCAGCTCCTCTAACTACGAGCAGTACTTC.

The chain combines TRBV9 with TRBJ1-3; D might be TRBD1 (5 bases). Germline V lookup: CDR1 SGDLS, CDR2 YYNGEE. There are 15 residues in the CDR3. Trimming shortened V by 6 bases and J by 7 bases, and 20 bases separated the two germline ends. The CDR3, as DNA: TGTGCCAGCAAGGCGGACACCGGTCTATGGAACACCATATATTTT. The encoded protein is CASKADTGLWNTIYF.

This rearrangement joins TRBV5-4 to TRBJ1-1; perhaps TRBD1 as D (5 bases). V was shortened by 6 bases and J by 5 bases, with 32 bases between the two germline ends. CDR1 SGHNT and CDR2 YYREEE come from the germline V gene (reference sequence). The CDR3 sequence is 19 residues long. Written as DNA, the CDR3 is TGTGCCAGCACTACTGACCTGTTCCGGGGTGCCATCCGGGGGACTGAAGCTTTCTTT. It codes for CASTTDLFRGAIRGTEAFF.

The chain combines TRBV19 with TRBJ1-5; a weak D match, TRBD1 (6 bases). The V and J ends lost 1 base and 5 bases respectively, with 12 bases between them. Germline values: CDR1 LNHDA, CDR2 SQIVND (reference sequence). This CDR3 has 15 residues. The CDR3 DNA follows: TGTGCCAGTAGTATAGGTATTTCAGGGGATCAGCCCCAGCATTTT. The encoded protein is CASSIGISGDQPQHF. Complete variable domain (other parts from reference TRBV19 and TRBJ1-5): DGGITQSPKYLFRKEGQNVTLSCEQNLNHDAMYWYRQDPGQGLRLIYYSQIVNDFQKGDIAEGYSVSREKKESFPLTVTSAQKNPTAFYLCASSIGISGDQPQHFGDGTRLSIL.

The chain uses TRBV7-6 and TRBJ2-6; no clear D gene. The CDR3 totals 14 residues. Between the trimmed V and J ends, which lost 3 bases and 0 bases, there was a span of 3 bases. The germline gives CDR1 SGHVS, CDR2 FNYEAQ. This chain's CDR3 is CASSFRSGANVLTF. The DNA for the CDR3 is TGTGCCAGCAGCTTTCGCTCTGGGGCCAACGTCCTGACTTTC.

The genes are TRBV5-1 and TRBJ2-2, with D maybe TRBD1 (6 bases). Looked up from germline, CDR1 is SGHRS and CDR2 is YFSETQ. The CDR3 sequence is 14 residues long. V was trimmed by 6 bases and J by 5 bases, leaving 14 bases between them. CDR3 sequence: CASKQGGITGELFF. In DNA form, the CDR3 reads TGCGCCAGCAAGCAAGGGGGTATAACCGGGGAGCTGTTTTTT. The entire variable domain, with the rest obtained from reference TRBV5-1 and TRBJ2-2, is as follows: KAGVTQTPRYLIKTRGQQVTLSCSPISGHRSVSWYQQTPGQGLQFLFEYFSETQRNKGNFPGRFSGRQFSNSRSEMNVSTLELGDSALYLCASKQGGITGELFFGEGSRLTVL.

This clone was seen a single time. The chain has TRBV18 and TRBJ2-4; a possible D gene is TRBD1 (6 bases). Trimming cost V 3 bases and J 8 bases, with 20 bases left between them. There are 16 residues in the CDR3. CDR1 KGHSH and CDR2 LQKENI come from the germline V gene. Here the CDR3 reads CASSPIPVGAGDIQYF. The CDR3, as DNA: TGTGCCAGCTCACCGATCCCGGTGGGGGCAGGAGACATTCAGTACTTC.

V usage is TRBV5-1 and J usage is TRBJ2-2; 10 bases agree with TRBD2. Per the germline V gene, CDR1 is SGHRS and CDR2 is YFSETQ. This CDR3 comprises 15 residues. V shed 5 bases, J shed 1 base, and the junction held 2 bases outside the gene matches. DNA of the CDR3: TGCGCCAGCAGAAGACTAGCGGGGAACACCGGGGAGCTGTTTTTT. As protein: CASRRLAGNTGELFF.

This clone was detected only once. The V and J genes are TRBV19 and TRBJ2-2; 7 bases are a match to TRBD1. The germline V gene encodes CDR1 LNHDA and CDR2 SQIVND (reference sequence). The J segment lost 3 bases and the V segment lost 1 base, leaving 2 bases of the junction unmatched. The CDR3 contains 15 residues. The CDR3 is CASSIGDRYTGELFF. In DNA form, the CDR3 reads TGTGCCAGTAGTATAGGGGACAGATACACCGGGGAGCTGTTTTTT.

This clone was observed a few times. V is TRBV19 and J is TRBJ1-4; D perhaps matches TRBD1 (5 bases). Germline V gives CDR1 LNHDA, CDR2 SQIVND (reference sequence). The V end lost 2 bases, the J end lost 3 bases, and 10 bases lay between the germline ends. The CDR3 length is 15 residues. CDR3 protein: CASSIMGLANEKLFF. CDR3 coding DNA: TGTGCCAGTAGTATAATGGGGCTGGCTAATGAAAAACTGTTTTTT.

The chain recombines TRBV7-9 with TRBJ1-4; 8 bases agree with TRBD1. The V segment lost 5 bases and the J segment 2 bases; nucleotides outside the gene matches: 4. Germline CDR1 SEHNR, CDR2 FQNEAQ (reference sequence). This CDR3 has 15 amino acids. The CDR3 loop reads CASSPGQGTNEKLFF. The CDR3, as DNA: TGTGCCAGCAGCCCCGGACAGGGCACTAATGAAAAACTGTTTTTT.

V gene TRBV27 combines with J gene TRBJ1-5, with D possibly being TRBD1 (5 bases). Germline V gene data show CDR1 as MNHEY and CDR2 as SMNVEV (reference sequence). Between the trimmed V and J ends, which lost 3 bases and 2 bases, there was a span of 11 bases. The CDR3 is 15 amino acids. The CDR3 DNA is TGTGCCAGCAGTTTCGGGGGTGACGGCAATCAGCCCCAGCATTTT. Its protein is CASSFGGDGNQPQHF.

The chain has TRBV30 and TRBJ2-7, with 9 bases lining up with TRBD1. Unmatched junction bases numbered 6, after V lost 2 bases and J lost 4 bases. Per germline, CDR1 GTSNPN and CDR2 SVGIG (reference sequence). There are 14 residues in the CDR3. CDR3 amino acids: CAWSIRQGEYEQYF. CDR3 DNA: TGTGCCTGGAGTATACGACAGGGGGAATACGAGCAGTACTTC.

The CDR3 bases are TGCGCCAGCAGCTCCCGGGAGACAAAGGATGAGCAGTTCTTC. Protein product: CASSSRETKDEQFF. The chain uses TRBV10-1 and TRBJ2-1, with D possibly TRBD2 on 6 matching bases. The ends were cut back, 6 bases at V and 8 bases at J, with 17 bases in the middle. CDR3 size: 14 residues. The germline V gene has CDR1 WNHNN and CDR2 SYGVQD (reference sequence).

This chain connects TRBV7-9 to TRBJ2-7; a possible D gene is TRBD2 (5 bases). Per germline, CDR1 SEHNR and CDR2 FQNEAQ (reference sequence). The V end lost 2 bases, the J end lost 2 bases, and 10 bases lay between the germline ends. The CDR3 is 14 residues long. CDR3 amino acids: CASSLPGFPYEQYF. CDR3 nucleotide sequence: TGTGCCAGCAGCTTACCGGGGTTCCCCTACGAGCAGTACTTC.

The chain carries TRBV28 and TRBJ2-5; D is possibly TRBD2 (5 bases). Germline-derived CDR1 and CDR2 are MDHEN and SYDVKM. V lost 3 bases and J 5 bases, leaving 16 bases between the germline ends. This CDR3 spans 15 amino acids. CDR3 sequence reads: CASSFGEPAWETQYF. The CDR3 DNA reads TGTGCCAGCAGTTTCGGGGAGCCTGCTTGGGAGACCCAGTACTTC.

The chain joins TRBV30 to TRBJ1-2; no clear D gene. Germline V lookup: CDR1 GTSNPN, CDR2 SVGIG (reference sequence). The CDR3 consists of 12 residues. Trimming removed 2 bases from V and 3 bases from J, with 7 bases in between. Written as DNA, the CDR3 is TGTGCCTGGAGTAGCCCCTACTATGGCTACACCTTC. This sequence encodes CAWSSPYYGYTF.

The chain couples TRBV15 to TRBJ1-1; a weak D match, TRBD1 (6 bases). This CDR3 has 15 residues. The V gene lost 0 bases and the J gene lost 7 bases, with 15 bases spanning the gap. Germline V gene lookup returns CDR1 LNHNV and CDR2 YYDKDF (reference sequence). The CDR3 sequence: CATSRETGKFSEAFF. In DNA, the CDR3 is TGTGCCACCAGCAGAGAAACAGGGAAATTTAGTGAAGCTTTCTTT.

This chain connects TRBV6-1 to TRBJ1-4, with 9 bases aligning to TRBD1. CDR3 length equals 15 residues. V was pared by 6 bases and J by 7 bases, with 9 bases of the junction left unmatched. Germline lookup yields CDR1 MNHNS and CDR2 SASEGT. The CDR3 is CASRTTGGLSEKLFF. DNA for the CDR3: TGTGCCAGCAGAACAACAGGGGGCCTAAGTGAAAAACTGTTTTTT.

This chain connects TRBV6-1 to TRBJ2-3; 8 nucleotides align to TRBD2. Unmatched junction bases numbered 9, after V lost 4 bases and J lost 3 bases. Germline assignment: CDR1 MNHNS and CDR2 SASEGT. The CDR3 is 16 amino acids. DNA for the CDR3: TGTGCCAGCAGTGTTAGTAGCGGGGCGGGTACAGATACGCAGTATTTT. As protein: CASSVSSGAGTDTQYF.

The V and J genes are TRBV9 and TRBJ2-1, with TRBD2 identical over 11 bases. The ends lost 4 bases at V and 3 bases at J; junction bases unmatched: 6. This CDR3 contains 16 residues. In germline, CDR1 is SGDLS, CDR2 YYNGEE. CDR3 in DNA: TGTGCCAGCAGCCCAGGGGGACTAGCGGACTACAATGAGCAGTTCTTC. It specifies CASSPGGLADYNEQFF.

V and J are TRBV5-1 and TRBJ2-5; the match to TRBD1 covers 9 bases. The J call is uncertain, as TRBJ2-7 better fits the DNA end. Germline-derived CDR1 and CDR2 are SGHRS and YFSETQ. CDR3 size: 14 residues. The CDR3 region is CASSTGQGTYEQYF. For the CDR3, the DNA is TGCGCCAGCAGCACGGGACAGGGAACGTACGAGCAGTACTTC.

This clone was recorded once. The J gene is TRBJ2-1, the V gene TRBV5-1, with 11 bases fitting TRBD2. The germline CDR1 and CDR2 sequences are SGHRS and YFSETQ. Trimming took 1 base from V and 4 from J; bases not matched to a gene: 19. The CDR3 is 21 amino acids. In DNA, the CDR3 is TGCGCCAGCAGCTTGCCCGGCGTAGCGGGGGGGGATCGACAATCGTACAATGAGCAGTTCTTC. It specifies CASSLPGVAGGDRQSYNEQFF.

The chain carries TRBV10-3 and TRBJ1-2, with 8 bases that match TRBD1. Trimming at V came to 6 bases and at J to 3 bases, leaving 9 bases not matched to a gene. This CDR3 has 15 residues. Germline V gene data show CDR1 as ENHRY and CDR2 as SYGVKD. The CDR3 sequence is CAIRWGDRSYYGYTF. CDR3 in DNA: TGTGCCATCAGGTGGGGGGACAGGTCCTACTATGGCTACACCTTC.

The chain employs TRBV27 and TRBJ2-4; D is unclear. Germline values: CDR1 MNHEY, CDR2 SMNVEV (reference sequence). Trimming removed 4 bases at V and 4 bases at J, with 8 bases between. This CDR3 is 13 amino acids long. The CDR3, as DNA: TGTGCCAGCAGTTACCTAAGTAAAAACATTCAGTACTTC. This translates into CASSYLSKNIQYF.

This rearrangement joins TRBV30 to TRBJ2-7; tentatively, D is TRBD1 (6 bases). There are 15 residues in the CDR3. Trimming pared 2 bases from V and 1 base from J, leaving 15 bases between. CDR1 and CDR2 from the germline V gene are GTSNPN and SVGIG (reference sequence). The CDR3 reads CAWSRRTDPSYEQYF. The CDR3 DNA is TGTGCCTGGAGTAGGAGGACAGATCCTTCCTACGAGCAGTACTTC.